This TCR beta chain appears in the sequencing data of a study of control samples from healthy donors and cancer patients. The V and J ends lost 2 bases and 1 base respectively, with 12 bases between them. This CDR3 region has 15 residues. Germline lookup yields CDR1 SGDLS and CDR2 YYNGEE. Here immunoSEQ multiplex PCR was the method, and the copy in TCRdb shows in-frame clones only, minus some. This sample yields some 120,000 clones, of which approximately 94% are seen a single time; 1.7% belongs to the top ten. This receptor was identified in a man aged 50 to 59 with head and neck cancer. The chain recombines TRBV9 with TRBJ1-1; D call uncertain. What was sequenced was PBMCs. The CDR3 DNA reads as TGTGCCAGCAGCGTTAACCCGGGCCCGAACACTGAAGCTTTCTTT. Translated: CASSVNPGPNTEAFF.